These 8 T cell receptor beta chains were all obtained from the same sample, sequenced in a study of PD-1 blockade in classical Hodgkin lymphoma. Clones were sequenced by immunoSEQ multiplex PCR, and TCRdb holds only the in-frame ones, with some missing. The table shows some 12,000 clones, with 75% occurring only once. Patients all relapsed after autologous stem cell transplantation, and there was variation in brentuximab vedotin exposure. The material sequenced was peripheral blood mononuclear cells (PBMCs), taken at baseline. Receptor source: a human donor with classical Hodgkin lymphoma.

V gene TRBV11-3 combines with J gene TRBJ2-7; D remains ambiguous. The CDR3 consists of 14 residues. Per the germline V gene, CDR1 is SGHNT and CDR2 is YENEEA. Trimming left V 1 base short and J 2 bases short, with 9 bases between. This CDR3 reads CASSLGPGPYEQYF. The CDR3 DNA sequence: TGTGCCAGCAGCTTAGGACCTGGTCCCTACGAGCAGTACTTC.

The chain is built from TRBV4-3 and TRBJ2-3; D unresolved. CDR3 size: 15 residues. Per germline, CDR1 LGHNA and CDR2 YSLEER. Trimming took 1 base from V and 3 from J, leaving 11 bases between them. The CDR3 loop is CASSQGASKTDTQYF. The CDR3 DNA reads TGCGCCAGCAGCCAAGGGGCTAGTAAGACAGATACGCAGTATTTT.

The gene calls are TRBV6-1 and TRBJ1-1, with D perhaps matching TRBD1 (6 bases). The CDR3 covers 12 residues. Trimming pared 5 bases from V and 3 bases from J, leaving 7 bases between. From germline, CDR1 is MNHNS and CDR2 SASEGT. The DNA of the CDR3 is TGTGCCAGCAGTTGGGGGCACACTGAAGCTTTCTTT. It translates to CASSWGHTEAFF.

CDR3 loop: CASSLGGEETQYF. CDR3 nucleotide sequence: TGTGCCAGCAGTTTGGGGGGAGAAGAGACCCAGTACTTC. This chain uses TRBV28 with TRBJ2-5, with D tentatively TRBD2 (6 bases). The CDR3 consists of 13 residues. Germline assignment: CDR1 MDHEN and CDR2 SYDVKM. With 3 bases removed from V and 3 bases from J, the gap between germline ends came to 8 bases.

The chain couples TRBV7-3 to TRBJ2-5; 11 nucleotides align to TRBD2. This CDR3 has 15 amino acids. The V gene's germline CDR1 is SGHTA and CDR2 FQGTGA. V trimming: 3 bases; J trimming: 1 base; junction bases outside the gene matches: 1. Here the CDR3 DNA reads TGTGCCAGCAGCTTCGGGACTAGCGGCCAAGAGACCCAGTACTTC. Amino acid sequence: CASSFGTSGQETQYF.

The chain carries TRBV5-4 and TRBJ2-7, with 7 bases identical to TRBD2. V shed 2 bases, J shed 3 bases, and the junction held 5 bases outside the gene matches. The germline V gene encodes CDR1 SGHNT and CDR2 YYREEE (reference sequence). CDR3 length: 14 amino acids. CDR3 residues: CASSLAGKHYEQYF. CDR3 nucleotides: TGTGCCAGCAGCTTAGCGGGAAAGCACTACGAGCAGTACTTC.

The chain is built from TRBV7-9 and TRBJ2-5; the match to TRBD1 covers 8 bases. The trim removed 3 bases at V and 5 bases at J, leaving 5 bases unmatched. Germline CDR1 SEHNR, CDR2 FQNEAQ (reference sequence). This CDR3 is 14 amino acids long. The CDR3 sequence: CASSFAGGWETQYF. DNA of the CDR3: TGTGCCAGCAGCTTTGCAGGGGGCTGGGAGACCCAGTACTTC.

The chain joins TRBV23-1 to TRBJ1-4; D is uncertain. Being an ORF, TRBV23-1 has a function that is uncertain. CDR3 length: 17 amino acids. V lost 4 bases to trimming and J lost 4 bases, with 19 bases between them. CDR3 in amino acids: CASSPAVEGSINEKLFF. CDR3 sequence (DNA): TGCGCCAGCAGTCCAGCGGTGGAAGGGTCGATTAATGAAAAACTGTTTTTT.